Listed below are T cell receptor beta chains from one sample, sequenced in a study of cytomegalovirus exposure and HLA in healthy donors. Generated by immunoSEQ multiplex PCR, the TCRdb table keeps only in-frame clones and is missing some. The table has 150,000 to 200,000 clones, over 60% seen once. The sample was PBMCs. Receptors were obtained from a man aged 18 to 29 in good health and CMV-seronegative. The CDR3 runs from the conserved cysteine through the conserved F or W. Only part of the rows carry a size: once, few, many, or a class if the clone is expanded.

TRBJ2-7 | 12 | NA | TRBV7-8 | CASAGGPYEQYF
TRBJ1-1 | 12 | NA | TRBV6-1 | CASSEGGAEAFF
TRBJ2-7 | 14 | NA | TRBV7-2 | CASMKQGGSYEQYF
TRBJ2-3 | 16 | NA | TRBV19 | CASSNKPGRRGDTQYF
TRBJ2-7 | 15 | NA | TRBV5-1 | CASSLGGTGDLEQYF
TRBJ2-3 | 15 | NA | TRBV18 | CASSPRDRVADTQYF
TRBJ2-3 | 17 | NA | TRBV11-2 | CASSLDLLAGTRDTQYF
TRBJ2-1 | 14 | NA | TRBV2 | CASSETSGGSEQFF
TRBJ1-4 | 17 | NA | TRBV15 | CATSRHPTGGEREKLFF
TRBJ2-1 | 12 | NA | TRBV28 | CASTGDYNEQFF
TRBJ1-2 | 16 | NA | TRBV9 | CASSVGGGAPNYGYTF
TRBJ1-4 | 15 | once | TRBV9 | CASSVGSGGGEKLFF
TRBJ1-3 | 15 | NA | TRBV10-3 | CAITPDSSSGNTIYF
TRBJ1-6 | 14 | NA | TRBV6-1 | CASSDVASYSPLHF
TRBJ1-4 | 17 | NA | TRBV15 | CATSRDPGTGANEKLFF
TRBJ2-1 | 17 | few | TRBV9 | CASSGITGTSDTNEQFF
TRBJ2-3 | 17 | NA | TRBV5-1 | CASSPGTSGSMIDTQYF
TRBJ1-1 | 14 | NA | TRBV14 | CASSQMRQGPEAFF
TRBJ2-6 | 17 | NA | TRBV7-3 | CASSRQGRFSGANVLTF
TRBJ1-5 | 13 | NA | TRBV28 | CASSFRASQPQHF
TRBJ2-5 | 13 | NA | TRBV18 | CASSPNSKETQYF
TRBJ2-7 | 13 | NA | TRBV27 | CASSPGLSYEQYF
TRBJ1-3 | 16 | NA | TRBV7-9 | CASSRRDRAQGNTIYF
TRBJ1-1 | 14 | NA | TRBV6-1 | CASTTGGAGREAFF
TRBJ1-2 | 17 | NA | TRBV5-8 | CASSLGTGRTTNYGYTF
TRBJ1-5 | 16 | NA | TRBV28 | CASSLIAGQGNQPQHF
TRBJ1-1 | 15 | NA | TRBV7-9 | CASSFDDRGFTEAFF
TRBJ2-7 | 18 | NA | TRBV5-6 | CASSSETSGSGNTYEQYF
TRBJ2-3 | 16 | NA | TRBV1 | CTSSQEDYITADTQYF
TRBJ2-6 | 16 | few | TRBV19 | CASSDRGRSGANVLTF
TRBJ2-1 | 14 | NA | TRBV5-1 | CASSRENYGNEQFF
TRBJ2-7 | 13 | few | TRBV6-1 | CASSVSSTYEQYF
TRBJ1-2 | 15 | NA | TRBV6-6 | CASSPNMSGGYGYTF
TRBJ1-2 | 13 | few | TRBV28 | CASSPGQPYGYTF
TRBJ1-2 | 13 | NA | TRBV7-8 | CASSIGTGSGYTF
TRBJ1-6 | 15 | NA | TRBV6-1 | CASSTRGFFDSPLHF
TRBJ2-3 | 15 | NA | TRBV16 | CASSQAGGPLDTQYF
TRBJ2-7 | 16 | NA | TRBV7-9 | CASSPHQPGTPLEQYF
TRBJ1-1 | 10 | NA | TRBV20-1 | CSARVVEAFF
TRBJ2-1 | 16 | NA | TRBV6-1 | CASSELWEAAYNEQFF
TRBJ1-3 | 15 | NA | TRBV27 | CASSTHPTRGNTIYF
TRBJ1-1 | 12 | NA | TRBV19 | CAAKTGNTEAFF
TRBJ2-3 | 18 | few | TRBV7-9 | CASSLPPGSRTSTDTQYF
TRBJ1-1 | 14 | NA | TRBV7-8 | CASSSREMNTEAFF
TRBJ2-1 | 16 | NA | TRBV7-3 | CASSLISGRSNNEQFF
TRBJ1-1 | 14 | NA | TRBV18 | CASSPLGMNTEAFF
TRBJ2-1 | 15 | NA | TRBV28 | CASTSGGSSYNEQFF
TRBJ2-1 | 18 | NA | TRBV19 | CASSIDGLAGDIPNEQFF
TRBJ1-1 | 15 | NA | TRBV7-6 | CASSSPGQANTEAFF
TRBJ2-7 | 14 | NA | TRBV6-5 | CASSTTGGNYEQYF
TRBJ2-7 | 12 | NA | TRBV7-9 | CASSLGQLEQYF
TRBJ2-1 | 17 | NA | TRBV5-4 | CASSRVVGLAAFNEQFF
TRBJ1-1 | 15 | NA | TRBV7-9 | CASSLAREGNTEAFF
TRBJ2-6 | 19 | NA | TRBV7-6 | CASSARHGHGSLGANVLTF